This section outlines one TCR beta chain sequence together with its context. The antigen is undetermined. Clones were sequenced by immunoSEQ multiplex PCR, and TCRdb holds only the in-frame ones, with some missing. The sample contains about 97,000 clones, about 89% of which appear only once. The entry originates in a study of T cell responses to AZD1222 COVID-19 vaccine. In the study overall: Timing groups of about 4 and about 12 weeks for second doses were pooled.

Germline CDR1 reads SGHNT; CDR2 reads YYREEE (reference sequence). The length of the CDR3 is 16 residues. The V gene lost 4 bases and the J gene lost 1 base, with 14 bases spanning the gap. Overall study results and limits: In a largely white British group with more females than males, clonal diversity was possibly underestimated. Vaccine-associated CD4 TCRs spanned spike, dominant at 160-218 and 743-854. Reportedly, close to half of spike-specific TCRs are directed against unmutated variant regions.

The gene calls are TRBV5-4 and TRBJ2-2; possibly TRBD1 for D (6 bases). This TCR derives from an adult in good health. This specimen consisted of peripheral blood, obtained on day 0 of AZD1222 vaccination. In DNA form, the CDR3 reads TGTGCCAGCAGCGAAGGGGGTAGCAGGAACACCGGGGAGCTGTTTTTT. As protein: CASSEGGSRNTGELFF. Full variable domain (missing parts from reference TRBV5-4 and TRBJ2-2): ETGVTQSPTHLIKTRGQQVTLRCSSQSGHNTVSWYQQALGQGPQFIFQYYREEENGRGNFPPRFSGLQFPNYSSELNVNALELDDSALYLCASSEGGSRNTGELFFGEGSRLTVL.